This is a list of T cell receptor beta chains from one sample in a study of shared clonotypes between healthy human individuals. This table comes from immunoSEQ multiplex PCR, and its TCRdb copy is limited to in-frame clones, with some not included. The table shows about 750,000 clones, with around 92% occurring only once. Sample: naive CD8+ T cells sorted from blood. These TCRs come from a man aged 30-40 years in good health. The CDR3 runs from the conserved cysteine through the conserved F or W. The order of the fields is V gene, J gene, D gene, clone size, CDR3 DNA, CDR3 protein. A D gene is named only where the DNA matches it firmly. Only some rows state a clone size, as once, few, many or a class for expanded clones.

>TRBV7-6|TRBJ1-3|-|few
TGTGCCAGCAGCTTAGATGGCTCTGGAAACACCATATATTTT
CASSLDGSGNTIYF
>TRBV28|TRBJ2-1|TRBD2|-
TGTGCCACCGATGCGGGGGGGGCTGGTTACAATGAGCAGTTCTTC
CATDAGGAGYNEQFF
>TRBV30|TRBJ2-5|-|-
TGTGCCTGGACGCTTTACCAAGAGACCCAGTACTTC
CAWTLYQETQYF
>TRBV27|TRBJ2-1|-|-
TGTGCCAGCAGTAGTGATAGGGGGGGAGCGGGATACAATGAGCAGTTCTTC
CASSSDRGGAGYNEQFF
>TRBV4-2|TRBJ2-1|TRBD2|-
TGTGCCAGCAGCCAAAAAGGACTAGCGGGAGACGCCTTTAATGAGCAGTTCTTC
CASSQKGLAGDAFNEQFF
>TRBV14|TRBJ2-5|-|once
TGTGCCAGCAGCCCGGAGACCCAGTACTTC
CASSPETQYF
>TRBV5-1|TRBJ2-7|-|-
TGCGCCAGCAGCATTAGGGGTCCCACCTACGAGCAGTACTTC
CASSIRGPTYEQYF
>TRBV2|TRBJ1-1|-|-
TGTGCCAGCAGTGATGGGGGTCTTGGCACTGAAGCTTTCTTT
CASSDGGLGTEAFF
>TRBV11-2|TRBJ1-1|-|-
TGTGCCAGCAGCTTAGGTGTAGTGAACACTGAAGCTTTCTTT
CASSLGVVNTEAFF
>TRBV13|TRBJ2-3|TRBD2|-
TGTGCCAGCAGCCCTGGACTAGCGGGAGAACCCGATACGCAGTATTTT
CASSPGLAGEPDTQYF
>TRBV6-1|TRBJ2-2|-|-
TGTGCCAGCAGTGAAGTGAACTTAGGGACAAACACCGGGGAGCTGTTTTTT
CASSEVNLGTNTGELFF
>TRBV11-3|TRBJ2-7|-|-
TGTGCCAGCAGCTCAACAGAGGACGAGCAGTACTTC
CASSSTEDEQYF
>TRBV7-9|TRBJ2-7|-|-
TGTGCCAGCAGCTTAAGCCCGGGCGCGGACCTCCTATGGTACGAGCAGTACTTC
CASSLSPGADLLWYEQYF
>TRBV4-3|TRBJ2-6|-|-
TGCGCCAGCAGCCAAGATCCCGGGATTGGGGCCAACGTCCTGACTTTC
CASSQDPGIGANVLTF
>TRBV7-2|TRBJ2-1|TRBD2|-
TGTGCCAGCAAACCGGGACTAGCGGGAGGGGGGCGATACAATGAGCAGTTCTTC
CASKPGLAGGGRYNEQFF
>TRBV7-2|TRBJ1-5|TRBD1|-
TGTGCCAGCAGCTTAGGGGGGACAGGGCACGGTCAGCCCCAGCATTTT
CASSLGGTGHGQPQHF
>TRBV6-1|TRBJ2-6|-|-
TGTGCCACCCTATATCTCAACTTTGGGGCCAACGTCCTGACTTTC
CATLYLNFGANVLTF
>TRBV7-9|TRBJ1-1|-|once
TGTGCCAGCACTTCAGGAGGACGTTACACTGAAGCTTTCTTT
CASTSGGRYTEAFF
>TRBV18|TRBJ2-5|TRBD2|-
TGTGCCAGCTCCCCGCGGACTAGCGGAAACCAAGAGACCCAGTACTTC
CASSPRTSGNQETQYF
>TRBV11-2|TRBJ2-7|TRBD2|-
TGTGCCAGCAGCTTAGCCCAAGGTGCGGGAGTTTACGAGCAGTACTTC
CASSLAQGAGVYEQYF
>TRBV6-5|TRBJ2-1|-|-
TGTGCCAGCAGTTACAGCATGGGGAGCTCCTACAATGAGCAGTTCTTC
CASSYSMGSSYNEQFF
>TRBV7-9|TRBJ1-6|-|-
TGTGCCAGCAGCTTTTCGTTGTGGGGTTCACCCCTCCACTTT
CASSFSLWGSPLHF
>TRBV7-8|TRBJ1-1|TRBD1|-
TGTGCCAGCAGCCCCTCGACAGGGGCAAACACTGAAGCTTTCTTT
CASSPSTGANTEAFF
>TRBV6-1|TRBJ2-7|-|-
TGTGCCAGCAGTGAAGGCCCGGGACCTCCCTACGAGCAGTACTTC
CASSEGPGPPYEQYF
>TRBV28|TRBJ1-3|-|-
TGTGCCAGCAGTTTCCCTGGGTCTACTGGAAACACCATATATTTT
CASSFPGSTGNTIYF
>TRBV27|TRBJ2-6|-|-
TGTGCCAGCAGTTCGAATCGGATTGACTCTGGGGCCAACGTCCTGACTTTC
CASSSNRIDSGANVLTF
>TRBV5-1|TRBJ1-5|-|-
TGCGCCAGCAGCTTGGAGGTTGGGAATCAGCCCCAGCATTTT
CASSLEVGNQPQHF
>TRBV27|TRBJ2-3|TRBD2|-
TGTGCCAGCAGTTTAACTAGCGGGAGGACCTCATCGTATTTT
CASSLTSGRTSSYF
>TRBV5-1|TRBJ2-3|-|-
TGCGCCAGCAGCCCGGGCAGCGGGAGCACAGATACGCAGTATTTT
CASSPGSGSTDTQYF
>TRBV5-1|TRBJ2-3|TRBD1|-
TGCGCCAGCAGCTTGGGACAGGGGCAAAGCACAGATACGCAGTATTTT
CASSLGQGQSTDTQYF
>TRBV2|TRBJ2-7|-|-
TGTGCCAGCAGCTGGAGGGCTACGGACGAGCAGTACTTC
CASSWRATDEQYF
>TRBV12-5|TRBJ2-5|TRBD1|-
TGTGCTAGTGGTTTGAACCTAGGGACAGGGGGAATCCAAGAGACCCAGTACTTC
CASGLNLGTGGIQETQYF
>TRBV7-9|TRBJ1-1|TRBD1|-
TGTGCCAGCAGCCCGTCGACAGGGGCTGGGACTGAAGCTTTCTTT
CASSPSTGAGTEAFF
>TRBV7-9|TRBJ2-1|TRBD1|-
TGTGCCAGCAGCTTACGGGGACAGTACAATGAGCAGTTCTTC
CASSLRGQYNEQFF
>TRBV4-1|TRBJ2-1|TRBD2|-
TGCGCCAGCAGCCAAGGAATCCATGGGGGGGATGAGCAGTTCTTC
CASSQGIHGGDEQFF
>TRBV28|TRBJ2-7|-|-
TGTGCCAGCAGTCGGGGCGTTCGTGGCTACGAGCAGTACTTC
CASSRGVRGYEQYF
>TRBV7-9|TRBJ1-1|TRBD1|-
TGTGCCAGCAGCCCGGGACAGGGGGCTTTCCGGGAAGCTTTCTTT
CASSPGQGAFREAFF
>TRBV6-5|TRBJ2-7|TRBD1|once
TGTGCCAGCAGTTGGGGACAGGGAACCTACGAGCAGTACTTC
CASSWGQGTYEQYF
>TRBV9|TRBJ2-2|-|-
TGTGCCAGCAGCGTAGCTTCAGGAGCTCGGGAGCTGTTTTTT
CASSVASGARELFF